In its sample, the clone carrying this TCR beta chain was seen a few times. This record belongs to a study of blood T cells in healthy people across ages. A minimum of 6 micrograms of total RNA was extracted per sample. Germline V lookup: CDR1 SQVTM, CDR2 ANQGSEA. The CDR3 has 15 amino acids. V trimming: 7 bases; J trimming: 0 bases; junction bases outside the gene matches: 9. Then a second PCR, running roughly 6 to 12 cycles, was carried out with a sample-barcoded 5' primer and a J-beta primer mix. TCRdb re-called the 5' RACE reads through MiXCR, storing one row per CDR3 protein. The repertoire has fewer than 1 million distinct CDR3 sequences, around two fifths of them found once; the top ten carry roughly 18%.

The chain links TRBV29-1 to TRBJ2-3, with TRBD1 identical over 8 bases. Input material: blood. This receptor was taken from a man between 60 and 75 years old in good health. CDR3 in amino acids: CSAWGRGQSTDTQYF. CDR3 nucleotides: TGCAGCGCATGGGGCAGGGGGCAAAGCACAGATACGCAGTATTTT.